The present TCR beta chain was sequenced within a study of OX40 agonist ivuxolimab in advanced cancers. Study-level information: Three dose-escalation patients had partial responses: one with hepatocellular carcinoma and two with cutaneous melanoma.

Sequencing used immunoSEQ multiplex PCR; TCRdb keeps in-frame clones, though not all of them. The data contain some 85,000 clones, nearly 90% of them singletons. Germline V gene lookup returns CDR1 LNHDA and CDR2 SQIVND (reference sequence). This CDR3 region has 15 residues. V shed 5 bases, J shed 5 bases, and the junction held 4 bases outside the gene matches. The TCR was taken from an adult with an advanced solid tumor such as melanoma, head and neck, liver or kidney cancer. This chain links TRBV19 with TRBJ2-2, with 11 bases that match TRBD2. The sequencing used CD4+ or CD8+ T cells sorted from blood, collected in a trial of the OX40 agonist ivuxolimab. The DNA for the CDR3 is TGTGCCAGTAGTTCTCGGACTAGCGGGACCGGGGAGCTGTTTTTT. Translating gives CASSSRTSGTGELFF.